This T cell receptor beta chain is from a study of T cell responses to AZD1222 COVID-19 vaccine. As for the study in general: Recipients boosted at about 4 weeks or about 12 weeks are pooled.

About this clone itself: Its antigen remains unknown.

Findings and limits, study-wide: Spike-wide coverage was observed for vaccine-associated CD4 TCRs, with dominant responses at 160-218 and 743-854.

This table comes from immunoSEQ multiplex PCR, and its TCRdb copy is limited to in-frame clones, with some not included. The sample consists of roughly 140,000 clones, 91% of them appearing once. V lost 3 bases, J lost 7 bases, and 13 bases lay in between. The CDR3 totals 14 residues. Germline V lookup: CDR1 KGHSH, CDR2 LQKENI. The chain joins TRBV18 to TRBJ1-5; D is unresolved. The specimen was peripheral blood, collected on day 0 of AZD1222 vaccination. The TCR comes from an adult in good health. This CDR3 is CASSPTANGQPQHF. The CDR3 nucleotides are TGTGCCAGCTCACCCACCGCAAACGGGCAGCCCCAGCATTTT.